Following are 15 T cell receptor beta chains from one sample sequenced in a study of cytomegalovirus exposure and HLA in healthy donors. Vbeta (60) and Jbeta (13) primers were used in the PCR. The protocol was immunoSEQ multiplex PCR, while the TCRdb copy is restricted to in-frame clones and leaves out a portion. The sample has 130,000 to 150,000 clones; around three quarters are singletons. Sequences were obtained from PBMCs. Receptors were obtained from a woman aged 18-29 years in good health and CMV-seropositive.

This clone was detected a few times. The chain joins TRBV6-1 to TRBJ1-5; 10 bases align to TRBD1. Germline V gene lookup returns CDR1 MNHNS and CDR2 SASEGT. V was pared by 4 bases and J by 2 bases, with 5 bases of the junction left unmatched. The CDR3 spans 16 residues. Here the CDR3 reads CASSGPGTGGNQPQHF. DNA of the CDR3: TGTGCCAGCAGTGGGCCCGGGACAGGGGGCAATCAGCCCCAGCATTTT.

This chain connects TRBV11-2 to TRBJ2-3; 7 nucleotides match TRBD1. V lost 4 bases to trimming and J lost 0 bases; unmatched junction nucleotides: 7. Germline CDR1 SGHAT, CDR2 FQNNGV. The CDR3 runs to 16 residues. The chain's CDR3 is CASSYLPGQSTDTQYF. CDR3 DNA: TGTGCCAGCAGCTATCTTCCGGGACAGAGCACAGATACGCAGTATTTT.

The CDR3 DNA reads as TGTGCCGTAGGGCGGGTCTCTGGGGCCAACGTCCTGACTTTC. Its translation is CAVGRVSGANVLTF. The J gene is TRBJ2-6, the V gene TRBV6-1, with a possible D match to TRBD2 (5 bases). V gave up 11 bases and J gave up 0 bases, with 11 bases separating them. The length of the CDR3 is 14 residues. Germline assignment: CDR1 MNHNS and CDR2 SASEGT.

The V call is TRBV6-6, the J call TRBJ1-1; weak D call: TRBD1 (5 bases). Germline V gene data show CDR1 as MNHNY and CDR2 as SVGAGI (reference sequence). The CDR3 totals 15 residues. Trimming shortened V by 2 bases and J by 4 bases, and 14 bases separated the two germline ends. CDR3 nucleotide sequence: TGTGCCAGCAGTTACGGTATGGGGGGAGGCACTGAAGCTTTCTTT. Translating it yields CASSYGMGGGTEAFF.

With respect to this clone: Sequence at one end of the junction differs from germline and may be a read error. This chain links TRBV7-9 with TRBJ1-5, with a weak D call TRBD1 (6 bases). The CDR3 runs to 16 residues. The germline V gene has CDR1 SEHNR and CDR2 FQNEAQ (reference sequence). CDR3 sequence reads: CSSSLGQRGIPQPQHF. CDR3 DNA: TGTTCCAGCAGCCTCGGACAGAGGGGAATACCTCAGCCCCAGCATTTT.

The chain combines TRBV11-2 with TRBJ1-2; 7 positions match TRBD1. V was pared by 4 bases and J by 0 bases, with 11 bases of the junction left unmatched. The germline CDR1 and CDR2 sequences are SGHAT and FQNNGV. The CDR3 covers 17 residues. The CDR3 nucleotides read TGTGCCAGCAGCTCCGCAACCAACAGGGGCTCTAACTATGGCTACACCTTC. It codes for CASSSATNRGSNYGYTF.

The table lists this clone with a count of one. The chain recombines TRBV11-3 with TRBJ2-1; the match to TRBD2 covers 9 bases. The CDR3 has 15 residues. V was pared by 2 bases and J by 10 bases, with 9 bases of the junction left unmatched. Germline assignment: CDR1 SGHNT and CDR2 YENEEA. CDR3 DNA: TGTGCCAGCAGCTTACGTAGCGGGGGCCCCCAGGAGCAGTTCTTC. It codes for CASSLRSGGPQEQFF. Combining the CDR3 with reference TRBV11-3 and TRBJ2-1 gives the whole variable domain EAGVVQSPRYKIIEKKQPVAFWCNPISGHNTLYWYLQNLGQGPELLIRYENEEAVDDSQLPKDRFSAERLKGVDSTLKIQPAELGDSAVYLCASSLRSGGPQEQFFGPGTRLTVL.

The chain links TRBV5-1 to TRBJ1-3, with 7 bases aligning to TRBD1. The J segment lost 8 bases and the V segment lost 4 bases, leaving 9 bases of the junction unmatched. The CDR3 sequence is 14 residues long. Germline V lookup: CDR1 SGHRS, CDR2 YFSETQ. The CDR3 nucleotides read TGCGCCAGCAGCGGAGGGGGCGCGTCGCACACCATATATTTT. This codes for CASSGGGASHTIYF. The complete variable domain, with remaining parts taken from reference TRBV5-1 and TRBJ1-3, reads KAGVTQTPRYLIKTRGQQVTLSCSPISGHRSVSWYQQTPGQGLQFLFEYFSETQRNKGNFPGRFSGRQFSNSRSEMNVSTLELGDSALYLCASSGGGASHTIYFGEGSWLTVV.

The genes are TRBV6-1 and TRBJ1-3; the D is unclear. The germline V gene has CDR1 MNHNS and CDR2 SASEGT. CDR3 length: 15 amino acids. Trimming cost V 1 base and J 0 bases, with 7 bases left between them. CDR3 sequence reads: CASSEGRSSGNTIYF. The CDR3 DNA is TGTGCCAGCAGTGAAGGGAGGAGCTCTGGAAACACCATATATTTT.

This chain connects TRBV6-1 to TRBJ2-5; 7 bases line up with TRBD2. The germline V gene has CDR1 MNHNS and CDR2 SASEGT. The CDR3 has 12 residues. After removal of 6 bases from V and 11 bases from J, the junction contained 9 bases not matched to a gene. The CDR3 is CASREGPGGQYF. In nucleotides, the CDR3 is TGTGCCAGCAGAGAGGGGCCCGGGGGGCAGTACTTC.

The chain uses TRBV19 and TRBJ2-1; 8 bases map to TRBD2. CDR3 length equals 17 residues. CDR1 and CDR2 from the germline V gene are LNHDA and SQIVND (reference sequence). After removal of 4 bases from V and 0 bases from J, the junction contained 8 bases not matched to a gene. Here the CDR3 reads CASSTSPAGGSYNEQFF. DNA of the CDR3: TGTGCCAGTAGTACTTCCCCGGCGGGGGGCTCCTACAATGAGCAGTTCTTC.

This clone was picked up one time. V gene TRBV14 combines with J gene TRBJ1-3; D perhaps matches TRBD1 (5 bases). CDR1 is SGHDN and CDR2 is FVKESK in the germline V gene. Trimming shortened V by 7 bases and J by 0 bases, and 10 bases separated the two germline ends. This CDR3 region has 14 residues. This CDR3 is CASTQGHSGNTIYF. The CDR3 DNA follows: TGTGCCAGCACCCAGGGCCACTCTGGAAACACCATATATTTT.

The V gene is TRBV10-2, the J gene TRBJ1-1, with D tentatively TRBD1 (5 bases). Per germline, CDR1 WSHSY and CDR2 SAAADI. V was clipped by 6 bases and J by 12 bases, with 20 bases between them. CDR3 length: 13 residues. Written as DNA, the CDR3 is TGCGCCAGCAGCGAAATACCGGGGGACGGACCTTTCTTT. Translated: CASSEIPGDGPFF.

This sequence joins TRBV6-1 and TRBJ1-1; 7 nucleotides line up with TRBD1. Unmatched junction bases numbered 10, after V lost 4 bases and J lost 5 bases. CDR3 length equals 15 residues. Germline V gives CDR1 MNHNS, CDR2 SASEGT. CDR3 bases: TGTGCCAGCAGTGGCCTATACAGGGGACAGACTGAAGCTTTCTTT. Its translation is CASSGLYRGQTEAFF.

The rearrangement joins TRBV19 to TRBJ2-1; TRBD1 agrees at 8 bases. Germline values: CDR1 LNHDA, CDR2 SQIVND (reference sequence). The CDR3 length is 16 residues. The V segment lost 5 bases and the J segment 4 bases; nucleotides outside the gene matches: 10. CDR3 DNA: TGTGCCAGTAGTCCTCCAGGGGGCCGCTTATACAATGAGCAGTTCTTC. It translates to CASSPPGGRLYNEQFF.